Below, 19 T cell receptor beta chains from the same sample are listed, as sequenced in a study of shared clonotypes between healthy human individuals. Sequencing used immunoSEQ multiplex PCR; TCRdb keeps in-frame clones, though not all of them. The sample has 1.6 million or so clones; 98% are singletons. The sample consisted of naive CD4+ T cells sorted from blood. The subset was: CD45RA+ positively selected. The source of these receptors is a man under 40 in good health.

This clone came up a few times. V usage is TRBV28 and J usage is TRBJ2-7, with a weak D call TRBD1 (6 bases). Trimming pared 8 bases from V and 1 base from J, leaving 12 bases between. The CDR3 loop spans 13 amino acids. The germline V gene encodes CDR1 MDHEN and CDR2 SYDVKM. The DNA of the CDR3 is TGTGCCAGCGGGTCACAGGGTTCCTACGAGCAGTACTTC. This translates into CASGSQGSYEQYF.

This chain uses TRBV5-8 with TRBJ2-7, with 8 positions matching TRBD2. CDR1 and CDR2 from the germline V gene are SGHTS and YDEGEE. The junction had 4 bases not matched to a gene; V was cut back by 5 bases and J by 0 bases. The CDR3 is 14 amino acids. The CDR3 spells CASSRREVSYEQYF. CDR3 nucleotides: TGTGCCAGCAGTCGGCGGGAGGTCTCCTACGAGCAGTACTTC.

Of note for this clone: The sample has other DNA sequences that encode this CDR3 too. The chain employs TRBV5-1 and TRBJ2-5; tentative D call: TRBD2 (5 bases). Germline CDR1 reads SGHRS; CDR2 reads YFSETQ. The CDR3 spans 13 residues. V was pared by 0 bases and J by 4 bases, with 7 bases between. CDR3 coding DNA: TGCGCCAGCAGCTTGGGTGGAGGAGAGACCCAGTACTTC. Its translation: CASSLGGGETQYF.

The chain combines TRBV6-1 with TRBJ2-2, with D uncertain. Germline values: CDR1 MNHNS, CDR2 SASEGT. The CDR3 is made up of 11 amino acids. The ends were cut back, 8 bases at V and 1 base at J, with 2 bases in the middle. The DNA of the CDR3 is TGTGCCAGCGTGAACACCGGGGAGCTGTTTTTT. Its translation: CASVNTGELFF.

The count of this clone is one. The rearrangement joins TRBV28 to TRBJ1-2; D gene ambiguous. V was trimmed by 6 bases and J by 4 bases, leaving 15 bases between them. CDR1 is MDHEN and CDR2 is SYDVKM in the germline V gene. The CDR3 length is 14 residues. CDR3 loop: CASSFHGQTYGYTF. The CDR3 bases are TGTGCCAGCAGCTTCCACGGGCAGACCTATGGCTACACCTTC.

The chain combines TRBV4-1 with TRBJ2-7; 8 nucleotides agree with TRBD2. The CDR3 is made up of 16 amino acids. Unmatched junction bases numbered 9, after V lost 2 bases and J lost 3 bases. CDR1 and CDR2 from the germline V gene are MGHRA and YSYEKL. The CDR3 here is CASSQPAGDLRYEQYF. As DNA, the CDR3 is TGCGCCAGCAGCCAACCAGCGGGAGACCTTCGCTACGAGCAGTACTTC.

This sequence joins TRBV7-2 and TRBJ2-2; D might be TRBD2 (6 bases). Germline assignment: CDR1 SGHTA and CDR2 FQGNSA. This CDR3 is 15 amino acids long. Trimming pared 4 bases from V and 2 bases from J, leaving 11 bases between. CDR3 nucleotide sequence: TGTGCCAGCAGCTCCGGACTACTAAACACCGGGGAGCTGTTTTTT. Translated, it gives CASSSGLLNTGELFF.

Here the CDR3 reads CASSQDVGGMNTEAFF. CDR3 DNA: TGTGCCAGCAGCCAAGATGTGGGCGGGATGAACACTGAAGCTTTCTTT. J is TRBJ1-1 and V is TRBV14, with D hard to call. The ends were cut back, 0 bases at V and 0 bases at J, with 11 bases in the middle. Germline-derived CDR1 and CDR2 are SGHDN and FVKESK. The CDR3 totals 16 residues. The full variable domain, in which reference TRBV14 and TRBJ1-1 provide the parts outside the CDR3, is EAGVTQFPSHSVIEKGQTVTLRCDPISGHDNLYWYRRVMGKEIKFLLHFVKESKQDESGMPNNRFLAERTGGTYSTLKVQPAELEDSGVYFCASSQDVGGMNTEAFFGQGTRLTVV.

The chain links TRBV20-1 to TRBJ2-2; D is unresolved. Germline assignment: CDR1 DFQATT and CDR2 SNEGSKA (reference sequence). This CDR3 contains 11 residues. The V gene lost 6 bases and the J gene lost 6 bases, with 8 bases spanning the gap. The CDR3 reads CSARRPGELFF. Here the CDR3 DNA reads TGCAGTGCCAGACGCCCCGGGGAGCTGTTTTTT.

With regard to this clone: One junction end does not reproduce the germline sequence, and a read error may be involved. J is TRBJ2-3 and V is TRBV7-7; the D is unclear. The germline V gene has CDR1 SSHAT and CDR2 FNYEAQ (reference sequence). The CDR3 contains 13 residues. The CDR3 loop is CASSFDWTDTQYF. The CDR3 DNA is TGTGCTAGCAGCTTCGATTGGACAGATACGCAGTATTTT.

CDR3 coding DNA: TGTGCCAGCAGCTGGGGACTAGCGGGAGTCTACGAGCAGTACTTC. The encoded protein is CASSWGLAGVYEQYF. V is TRBV2 and J is TRBJ2-7, with 14 bases lining up with TRBD2. CDR1 and CDR2 (germline): SNHLY, FYNNEI. Trimming at V came to 6 bases and at J to 3 bases, leaving 4 bases not matched to a gene. This CDR3 is built from 15 residues.

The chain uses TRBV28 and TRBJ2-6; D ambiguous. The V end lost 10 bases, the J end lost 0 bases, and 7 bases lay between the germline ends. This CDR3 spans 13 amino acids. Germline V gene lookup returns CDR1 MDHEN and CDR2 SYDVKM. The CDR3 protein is CATKYSGANVLTF. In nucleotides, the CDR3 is TGTGCCACCAAGTACTCTGGGGCCAACGTCCTGACTTTC.

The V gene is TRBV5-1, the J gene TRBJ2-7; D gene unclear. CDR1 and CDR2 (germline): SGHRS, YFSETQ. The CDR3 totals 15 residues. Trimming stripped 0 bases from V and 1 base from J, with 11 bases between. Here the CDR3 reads CASSLAAEISYEQYF. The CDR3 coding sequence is TGCGCCAGCAGCTTGGCGGCAGAGATTTCCTACGAGCAGTACTTC.

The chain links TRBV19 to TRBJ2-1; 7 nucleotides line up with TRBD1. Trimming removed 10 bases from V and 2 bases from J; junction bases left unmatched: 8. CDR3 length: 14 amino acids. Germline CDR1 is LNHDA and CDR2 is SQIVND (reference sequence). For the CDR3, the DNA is TGTGCCACCGGGGACAGACAGACCTACAATGAGCAGTTCTTC. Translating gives CATGDRQTYNEQFF.

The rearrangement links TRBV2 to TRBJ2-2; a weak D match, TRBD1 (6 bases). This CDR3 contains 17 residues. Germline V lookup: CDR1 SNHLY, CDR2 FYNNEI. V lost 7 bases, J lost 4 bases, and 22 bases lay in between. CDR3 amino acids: CASTRDTSGFSTGELFF. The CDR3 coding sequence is TGTGCCAGCACCCGGGACACCTCAGGTTTCAGCACCGGGGAGCTGTTTTTT. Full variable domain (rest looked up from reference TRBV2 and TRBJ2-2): EPEVTQTPSHQVTQMGQEVILRCVPISNHLYFYWYRQILGQKVEFLVSFYNNEISEKSEIFDDQFSVERPDGSNFTLKIRSTKLEDSAMYFCASTRDTSGFSTGELFFGEGSRLTVL.

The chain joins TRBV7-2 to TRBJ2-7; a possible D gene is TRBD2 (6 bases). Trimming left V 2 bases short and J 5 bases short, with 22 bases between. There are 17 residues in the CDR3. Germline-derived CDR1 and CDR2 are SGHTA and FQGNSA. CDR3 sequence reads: CASSLRVRGYPLDEQYF. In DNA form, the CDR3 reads TGTGCCAGCAGCTTAAGGGTACGGGGGTACCCCCTCGACGAGCAGTACTTC.

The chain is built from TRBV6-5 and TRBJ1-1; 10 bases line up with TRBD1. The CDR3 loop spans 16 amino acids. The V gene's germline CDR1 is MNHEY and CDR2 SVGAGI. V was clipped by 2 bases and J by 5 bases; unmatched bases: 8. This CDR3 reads CASSYLGQGLATEAFF. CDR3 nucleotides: TGTGCCAGCAGTTACCTGGGACAGGGGTTAGCGACTGAAGCTTTCTTT.

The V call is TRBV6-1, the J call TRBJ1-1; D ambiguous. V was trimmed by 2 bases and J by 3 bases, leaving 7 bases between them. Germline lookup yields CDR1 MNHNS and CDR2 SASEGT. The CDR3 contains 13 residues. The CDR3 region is CASSEQLYTEAFF. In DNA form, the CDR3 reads TGTGCCAGCAGTGAACAGCTCTACACTGAAGCTTTCTTT.

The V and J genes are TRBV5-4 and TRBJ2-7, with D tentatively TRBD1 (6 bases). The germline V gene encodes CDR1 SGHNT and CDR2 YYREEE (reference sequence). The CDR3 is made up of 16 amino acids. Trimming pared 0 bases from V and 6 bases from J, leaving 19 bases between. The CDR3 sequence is CASSLAAGALGSEQYF. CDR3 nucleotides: TGTGCCAGCAGCTTGGCCGCAGGGGCCCTCGGTTCCGAGCAGTACTTC.